This TCR beta chain was sequenced in a study of T-cell memory formation after mild COVID-19. Germline V lookup: CDR1 SNHLY, CDR2 FYNNEI. This CDR3 comprises 15 residues. The V and J ends lost 3 bases and 8 bases respectively, with 17 bases between them. One entry per CDR3 protein results from TCRdb running MiXCR on the 5' RACE reads. The table records around 340,000 distinct CDR3 sequences, roughly an eighth of them present only once. The sequence was collected from a man aged 18 to 29 who had mild COVID-19 (a few samples of this study predate the infection). Cell type and time point are not known. V and J are TRBV2 and TRBJ2-1; D is unresolved. The material sequenced was PBMCs or a T cell subset sorted from them (not recorded which). CDR3 coding DNA: TGTGCCAGCAGTGATATGCACTACACCTTAGATGAGCAGTTCTTC. It specifies CASSDMHYTLDEQFF.